This T cell receptor (beta chain) emerged from a study of T cells after somatic rescue of genetic block. Using immunoSEQ multiplex PCR, the repertoire was profiled, and TCRdb retains in-frame clones only, with some absent. Found here are over 10,000 clones, about 74% of them singletons; the top ten hold around 22%. The CDR3 contains 13 residues. V dropped 2 bases and J dropped 11; count of bases not matched to a gene: 5. Per germline, CDR1 SGHTA and CDR2 FQGNSA. This clone was counted between two and nine times. V usage is TRBV7-2 and J usage is TRBJ2-1, with TRBD2 identical over 8 bases. The sample consisted of peripheral blood mononuclear cells (PBMCs). The sequence derives from a boy aged 5-17 years. The CDR3 region has the DNA TGTGCCAGCAGCTTAAGACTAGCGAACCAGCAGTTCTTC. It is translated as CASSLRLANQQFF. Together with reference TRBV7-2 and TRBJ2-1, the CDR3 gives the full variable domain: GAGVSQSPSNKVTEKGKDVELRCDPISGHTALYWYRQSLGQGLEFLIYFQGNSAPDKSGLPSDRFSAERTGGSVSTLTIQRTQQEDSAVYLCASSLRLANQQFFGPGTRLTVL.